These 3 T cell receptor beta chains came from one sample sequenced in a study of T cell changes during pregnancy in multiple sclerosis. Clones were read by immunoSEQ multiplex PCR, and TCRdb kept only the in-frame ones, dropping some. The sample includes approximately 40,000 clones, 80% to 90% of them seen just once. The sequenced sample was CD4+ T cells from peripheral blood mononuclear cells, obtained in the first trimester of pregnancy. The source is a female donor with multiple sclerosis, enrolled in a pregnancy study.

The chain uses TRBV11-2 and TRBJ2-7; 7 nucleotides align to TRBD2. The CDR3 covers 15 residues. The germline V gene encodes CDR1 SGHAT and CDR2 FQNNGV. V was clipped by 0 bases and J by 6 bases; unmatched bases: 8. The CDR3 reads CASSLDFGGRGEQYF. CDR3 coding DNA: TGTGCCAGCAGCTTAGATTTTGGAGGGAGGGGCGAGCAGTACTTC.

The chain is built from TRBV7-2 and TRBJ2-2; D may be TRBD1 (5 bases). The CDR3 consists of 13 residues. CDR1 is SGHTA and CDR2 is FQGNSA in the germline V gene. Between the trimmed V and J ends, which lost 4 bases and 5 bases, there was a span of 8 bases. CDR3 in amino acids: CASSSGPTGELFF. CDR3 nucleotide sequence: TGTGCCAGCAGCTCAGGGCCAACCGGGGAGCTGTTTTTT.

J is TRBJ2-7 and V is TRBV6-5; TRBD2 matches 8 bases. V lost 5 bases and J lost 7; bases outside the gene matches: 1. This CDR3 has 11 residues. Germline V lookup: CDR1 MNHEY, CDR2 SVGAGI. This CDR3 is CASSPGGEQYF. For the CDR3, the DNA is TGTGCCAGCAGTCCGGGGGGGGAGCAGTACTTC.